The clone carrying this TCR beta chain has a handful of counts. The antigen is undetermined. This record comes from a study of response to subunit inactivated influenza vaccine. Whole-study results and caveats: Authors suggested seasonal influenza vaccinations each recruit few new T cells.

In TCRdb, the RT-PCR reads were re-called with MiXCR into one record per CDR3 protein. Of around 190,000 distinct CDR3 sequences in the sample, about 15% were seen once. CDR1 and CDR2 (germline): SGHKS, YYEKEE (reference sequence). V was cut by 2 bases and J by 2 bases, with 14 bases left in between. This CDR3 spans 15 amino acids. This clonotype was sampled from a man over 45 who received an inactivated influenza vaccine. The V gene is TRBV5-5, the J gene TRBJ2-7; a weak D match, TRBD2 (5 bases). The specimen was CD8+ T cells sorted from PBMCs, collected about 5 days after vaccination. Here the CDR3 DNA reads TGTGCCAGCAGCTTTAGCGACTGGGGTACCTACGAGCAGTACTTC. Translated: CASSFSDWGTYEQYF.